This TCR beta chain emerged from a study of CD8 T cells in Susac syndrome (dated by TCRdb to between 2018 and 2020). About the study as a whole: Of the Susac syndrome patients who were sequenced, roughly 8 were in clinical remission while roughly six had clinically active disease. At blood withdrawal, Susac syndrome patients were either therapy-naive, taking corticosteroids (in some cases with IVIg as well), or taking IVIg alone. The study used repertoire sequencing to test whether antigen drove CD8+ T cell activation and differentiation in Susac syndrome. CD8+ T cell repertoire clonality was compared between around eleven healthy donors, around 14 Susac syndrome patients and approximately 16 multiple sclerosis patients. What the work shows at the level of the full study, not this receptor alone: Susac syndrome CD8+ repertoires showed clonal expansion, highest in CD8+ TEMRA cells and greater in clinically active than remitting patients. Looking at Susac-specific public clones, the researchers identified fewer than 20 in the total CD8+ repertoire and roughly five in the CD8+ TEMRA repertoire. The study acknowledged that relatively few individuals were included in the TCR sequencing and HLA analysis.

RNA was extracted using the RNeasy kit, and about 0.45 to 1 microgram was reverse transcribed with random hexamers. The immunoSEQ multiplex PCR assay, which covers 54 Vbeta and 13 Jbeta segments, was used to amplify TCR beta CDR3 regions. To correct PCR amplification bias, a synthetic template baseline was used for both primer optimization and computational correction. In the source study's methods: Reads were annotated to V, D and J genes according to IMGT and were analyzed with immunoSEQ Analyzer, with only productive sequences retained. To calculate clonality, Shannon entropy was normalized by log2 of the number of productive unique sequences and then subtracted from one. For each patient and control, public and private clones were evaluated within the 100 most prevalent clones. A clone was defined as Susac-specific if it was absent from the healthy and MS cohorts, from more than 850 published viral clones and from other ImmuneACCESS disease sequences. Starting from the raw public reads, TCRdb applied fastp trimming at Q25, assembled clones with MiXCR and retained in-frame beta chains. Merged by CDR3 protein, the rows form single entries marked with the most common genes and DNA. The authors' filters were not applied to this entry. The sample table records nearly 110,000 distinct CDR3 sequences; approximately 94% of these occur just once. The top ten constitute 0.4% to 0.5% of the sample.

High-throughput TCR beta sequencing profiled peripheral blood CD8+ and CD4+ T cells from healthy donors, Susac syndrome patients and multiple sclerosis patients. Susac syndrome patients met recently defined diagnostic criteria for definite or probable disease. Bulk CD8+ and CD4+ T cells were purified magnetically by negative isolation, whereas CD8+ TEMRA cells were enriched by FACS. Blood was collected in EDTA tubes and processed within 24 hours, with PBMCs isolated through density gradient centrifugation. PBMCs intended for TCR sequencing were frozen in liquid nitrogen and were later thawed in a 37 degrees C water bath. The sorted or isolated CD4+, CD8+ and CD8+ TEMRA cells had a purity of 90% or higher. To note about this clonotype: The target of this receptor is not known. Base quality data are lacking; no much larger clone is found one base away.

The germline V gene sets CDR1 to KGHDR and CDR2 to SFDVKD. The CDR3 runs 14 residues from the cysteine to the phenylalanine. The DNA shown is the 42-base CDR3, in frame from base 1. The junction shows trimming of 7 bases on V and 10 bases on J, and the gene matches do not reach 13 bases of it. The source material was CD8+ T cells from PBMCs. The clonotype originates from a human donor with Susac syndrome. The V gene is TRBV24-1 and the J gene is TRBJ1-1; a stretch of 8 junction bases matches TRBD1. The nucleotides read TGTGCCACCAGCGACGGACAGGGTTTGAGAGGAGCTTTCTTT. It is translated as CATSDGQGLRGAFF.